The clone carrying this TCR beta chain has only one observation. CDR1 SGHAT and CDR2 FQNNGV come from the germline V gene. The CDR3 extends over 15 amino acids. The V end was cut by 5 bases, the J end by 0 bases, with 13 bases between. The record originates from a study of shared clonotypes between healthy human individuals. Profiled with immunoSEQ multiplex PCR; TCRdb holds only in-frame clones, not every one. This table has some 2.1 million clones, 85% to 95% appearing once. The receptor comes from a man between 18 and 35 years old in good health. This sequence joins TRBV11-2 and TRBJ2-5; TRBD2 might be the D (6 bases). Material for sequencing was naive CD4+ T cells sorted from blood. Stated subset: CD45RA+ positively selected. CDR3 nucleotide sequence: TGTGCCAGCAGCCTCGGGACTTTAAACCAAGAGACCCAGTACTTC. Translated, it gives CASSLGTLNQETQYF.